This TCR beta chain was obtained from a study of T-cell reconstitution after alpha-beta-depleted transplantation in children. The sample holds a few counts of this clonotype. Unique molecular identifiers were incorporated during preparation of the TCRbeta library. Via MiXCR, TCRdb re-called the PCR reads, giving one row per CDR3 protein. The table includes about 540,000 distinct CDR3 sequences, 18% detected once. Germline V lookup: CDR1 SGHRS, CDR2 YFSETQ. CDR3 length equals 13 residues. Trimming pared 0 bases from V and 5 bases from J, leaving 9 bases between. The chain combines TRBV5-1 with TRBJ2-7; possible D gene TRBD1, 6 bases. The TCR originated in a human donor who donated a stem cell graft to a child with acute lymphoblastic leukemia. Sequencing was performed on PBMCs from the stem cell graft donor, taken from the stem cell graft. The CDR3 DNA sequence: TGCGCCAGCAGCTTGGGGGACACAGACGAGCAGTACTTC. It encodes CASSLGDTDEQYF.